The rows below give T cell receptor beta chains drawn from one sample of a study of cytomegalovirus exposure and HLA in healthy donors. The protocol was immunoSEQ multiplex PCR, while the TCRdb copy is restricted to in-frame clones and leaves out a portion. The table lists under 250,000 clones. Input material: PBMCs. The origin of the receptors is a girl aged 2-9 years in good health and CMV-seropositive. CDR3s include the opening cysteine and the closing phenylalanine or tryptophan.

>TRBV5-5|TRBJ2-3
CASSTSGQGSDTQYF
>TRBV10-3|TRBJ2-7
CAISSGGFSYEQYF
>TRBV7-9|TRBJ2-2
CASSPGQGNTGELFF
>TRBV28|TRBJ2-5
CASRPRRGAFEETQYF
>TRBV6-1|TRBJ2-7
CASGGGSYEQYF
>TRBV6-6|TRBJ1-2
CASKGGRPYYGYTF
>TRBV11-3|TRBJ2-3
CASSPSRQGDTQYF
>TRBV10-1|TRBJ2-4
CASTLLVGGFSTSGKNIQYF
>TRBV7-2|TRBJ2-1
CASSLAGGWASGRREQFF
>TRBV7-2|.
CASSLFGGREYEQYF
>TRBV25-1|TRBJ1-5
CASSESRVRQPQHF
>TRBV28|TRBJ1-2
CASSPNRVGYTF
>TRBV28|TRBJ2-7
CASSSATGIENSRGEQYF
>TRBV28|TRBJ2-5
CASSLSLAHGATQYF
>TRBV29-1|TRBJ2-3
CSAGGPPRDTQYF
>TRBV10-3|TRBJ2-7
CAIRGQPPHYEQYF
>TRBV28|TRBJ2-5
CASTPPGGLHGETQYF
>TRBV10-1|TRBJ1-1
CASSGQQNTEAFF
>TRBV30|TRBJ1-2
CAWSALGQGAGYGYTF
>TRBV10-1|TRBJ2-3
CASSEQQLGTQYF
>TRBV23-1|TRBJ1-5
CASSHTQGNQPQHF
>TRBV7-9|TRBJ2-7
CASRDTGHPYEQYF
>TRBV5-6|TRBJ1-2
CASSWGTGGNRVGYTF
>TRBV2|TRBJ2-3
CASSEAIAGVDTQYF
>TRBV28|TRBJ2-5
CASSRRGIETQYF
>TRBV6-5|TRBJ1-2
CASTADRGRRGYTF
>TRBV5-4|TRBJ2-1
CATQKGGTSSGEQFF
>TRBV6-6|TRBJ1-1
CASSSPAPRGQEAFF
>TRBV7-9|TRBJ1-2
CASSLQGPELGGYTF
>TRBV5-6|TRBJ2-1
CASSLGGLDEQFF
>TRBV27|.
CASSFGRAHYEQYF
>TRBV18|TRBJ1-2
CASSPMLGHWVDGYTF
>TRBV5-6|TRBJ2-7
CASSFGQGEQYF
>TRBV27|TRBJ2-2
CASSSSGMSGELFF
>TRBV9|TRBJ2-3
CASSVGAGGTDTQYF
>TRBV29-1|TRBJ2-1
CSVAVVNEQFF
>TRBV7-9|TRBJ1-1
CASSLADRGPNTEAFF
>TRBV14|.
CASSLARDTLVDEQYF
>TRBV2|TRBJ2-2
CASSEAMGTGGWTGELFF
>TRBV18|TRBJ1-3
CASSPLVENSGNTIYF
>TRBV13|TRBJ1-1
CASSFMKDRNTEAFF
>TRBV19|TRBJ1-3
CASSGDVGNTIYF
>TRBV11-2|TRBJ2-5
CASSLRLAGGPIQETQYF
>TRBV25-1|TRBJ2-3
CASSEGRGMGPDTQYF
>TRBV9|TRBJ2-1
CASSGSGGLSYNEQFF
>TRBV5-1|TRBJ1-2
CASIDGTRGYTF
>TRBV15|TRBJ2-5
CATSRAGPQGRETQYF
>TRBV2|TRBJ2-2
CASTLTGGAVAGELFF